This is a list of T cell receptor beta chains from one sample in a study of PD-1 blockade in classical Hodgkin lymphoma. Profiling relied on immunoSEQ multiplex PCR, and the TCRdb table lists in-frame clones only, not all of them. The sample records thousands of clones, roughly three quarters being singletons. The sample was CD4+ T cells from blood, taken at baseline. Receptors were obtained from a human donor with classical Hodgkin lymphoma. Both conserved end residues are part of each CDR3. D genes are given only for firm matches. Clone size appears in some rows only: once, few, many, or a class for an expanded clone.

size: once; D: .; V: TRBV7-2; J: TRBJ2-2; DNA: TGTGCCAGCAGCTTAGGTGGGGGCCGGGGTGTGAACACCGGGGAGCTGTTTTTT; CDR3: CASSLGGGRGVNTGELFF
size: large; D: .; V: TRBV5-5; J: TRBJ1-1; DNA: TGTGCCAGCAGCTCCTGGGGGACTGAAGCTTTCTTT; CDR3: CASSSWGTEAFF
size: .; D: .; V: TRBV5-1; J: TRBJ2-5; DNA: TGCGCCAGCAGCTTGGCGGGAATGTACCAAGAGACCCAGTACTTC; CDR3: CASSLAGMYQETQYF
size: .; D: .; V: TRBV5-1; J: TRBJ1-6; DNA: TGCGCCAGCAGCTTGGCGGGGACGGCCTATTCACCCCTCCACTTT; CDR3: CASSLAGTAYSPLHF
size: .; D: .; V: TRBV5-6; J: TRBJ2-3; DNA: TGTGCCAGCAGCTCGCGGGGATTTTCGGATACGCAGTATTTT; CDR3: CASSSRGFSDTQYF
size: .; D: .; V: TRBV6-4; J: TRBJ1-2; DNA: TGTGCCAGCAGTGACTCATCCCGGCCAGGGAGGAATGGCTACACCTTC; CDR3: CASSDSSRPGRNGYTF
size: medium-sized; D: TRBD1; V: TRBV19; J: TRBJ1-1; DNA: TGTGCCAGTAGGCGGACAGGGCGTTCTGTTGAAGCTTTCTTT; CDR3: CASRRTGRSVEAFF
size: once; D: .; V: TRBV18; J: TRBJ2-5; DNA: TGTGCCAGCTCACCCTTCGCGCTACCCCAAGAGACCCAGTACTTC; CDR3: CASSPFALPQETQYF
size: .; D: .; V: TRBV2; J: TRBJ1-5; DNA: TGTGCCAGCAATGAAGGGCCGTCGGCGAATCAGCCCCAGCATTTT; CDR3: CASNEGPSANQPQHF
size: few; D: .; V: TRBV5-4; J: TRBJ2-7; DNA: TGTGCCAGCAGCCCGGACGGGGGCGCCTACGAGCAGTACTTC; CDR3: CASSPDGGAYEQYF
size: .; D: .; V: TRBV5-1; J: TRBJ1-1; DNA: TGCGCCAGCAGCTTGGTGGCGGGGAGCACTGAAGCTTTCTTT; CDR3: CASSLVAGSTEAFF
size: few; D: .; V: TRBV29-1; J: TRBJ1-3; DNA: TGCAGCGTTGGGGGGGGCCTCTCTGGAAACACCATATATTTT; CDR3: CSVGGGLSGNTIYF
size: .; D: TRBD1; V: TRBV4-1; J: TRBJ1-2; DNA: TGCGCCAGCAGCCAGGAACACAGGGGCGGTTTGTCTAGCTACACCTTC; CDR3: CASSQEHRGGLSSYTF
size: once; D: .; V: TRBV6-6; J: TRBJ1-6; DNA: TGTGCCAGCAGTTTCGCTCAACGGAATTCACCCCTCCACTTT; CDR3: CASSFAQRNSPLHF
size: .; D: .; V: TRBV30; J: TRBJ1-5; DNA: TGTGCCTGGGGTTCGGCAAATCAGCCCCAGCATTTT; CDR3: CAWGSANQPQHF
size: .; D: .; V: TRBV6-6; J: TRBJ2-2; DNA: TGTGCCAGCAGTCGGGGGTCAGGTGCGAACACCGGGGAGCTGTTTTTT; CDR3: CASSRGSGANTGELFF
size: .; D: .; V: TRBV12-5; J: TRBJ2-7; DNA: TGTGCTAGTGGTTTGGTACTTGGGGCCTCCTACGAGCAGTACTTC; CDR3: CASGLVLGASYEQYF
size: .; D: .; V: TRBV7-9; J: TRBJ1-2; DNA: TGTGCCAGCAAAACGGAAGTGAACTATGGCTACACCTTC; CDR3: CASKTEVNYGYTF
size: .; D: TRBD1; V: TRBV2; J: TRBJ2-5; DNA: TGTGCCAGTGGGGGACAGGGCCAACGGGGAGAGACCCAGTACTTC; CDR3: CASGGQGQRGETQYF
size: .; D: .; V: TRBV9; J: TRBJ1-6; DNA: TGTGCCAGCAGCGTAGGGGCCGAGAATAATTCACCCCTCCACTTT; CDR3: CASSVGAENNSPLHF
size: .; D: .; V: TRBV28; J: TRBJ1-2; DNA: TGTGCCAGTGCGTCCCGGTATGGCTACACCTTC; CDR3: CASASRYGYTF
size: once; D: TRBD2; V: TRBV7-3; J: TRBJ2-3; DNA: TGTGCCAGCAGCTTACGGACTAGCTCTACAGATACGCAGTATTTT; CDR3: CASSLRTSSTDTQYF
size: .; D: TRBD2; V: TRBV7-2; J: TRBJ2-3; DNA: TGTGCCAGCAGCCTATTTAGCGGGAGAACGGCAGATACGCAGTATTTT; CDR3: CASSLFSGRTADTQYF
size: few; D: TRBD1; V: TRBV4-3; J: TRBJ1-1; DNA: TGCGCCAGCAGCCACACCGACAGGGGAACCCCTGAAGCTTTCTTT; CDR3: CASSHTDRGTPEAFF
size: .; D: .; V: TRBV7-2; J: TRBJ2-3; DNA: TGTGCCAGCAGCCAGGGAGGTTCGACAGATACGCAGTATTTT; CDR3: CASSQGGSTDTQYF
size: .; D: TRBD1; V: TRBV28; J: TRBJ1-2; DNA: TGTGCCAGCAGTTCGTACAGGGGGCGATATGGCTACACCTTC; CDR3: CASSSYRGRYGYTF
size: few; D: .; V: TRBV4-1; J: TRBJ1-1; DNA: TGCGCCAGCAGCCAGAACAAGTTGGAGATGAACACTGAAGCTTTCTTT; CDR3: CASSQNKLEMNTEAFF
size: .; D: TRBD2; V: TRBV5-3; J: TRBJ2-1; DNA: TGTGCCAGAAGCTTTCCCGGGACTAGCGGGAGGAAAGATGAGCAGTTCTTC; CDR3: CARSFPGTSGRKDEQFF
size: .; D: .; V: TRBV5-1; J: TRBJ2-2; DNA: TGCGCCAGCAGCTTGGTATCAGTCACCGGGGAGCTGTTTTTT; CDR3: CASSLVSVTGELFF
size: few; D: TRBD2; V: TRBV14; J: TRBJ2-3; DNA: TGTGCCAGCAGCCCGAGCGGGGGGGCAATCGCAGATACGCAGTATTTT; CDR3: CASSPSGGAIADTQYF
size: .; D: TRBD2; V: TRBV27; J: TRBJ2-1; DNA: TGTGCCAGCAGTTCCGGGACTAGCGGACTCTACAATGAGCAGTTCTTC; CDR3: CASSSGTSGLYNEQFF
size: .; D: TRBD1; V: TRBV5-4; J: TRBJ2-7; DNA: TGTGCCAGCAGAACTGACAGGGCCGCCTACGAGCAGTACTTC; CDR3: CASRTDRAAYEQYF
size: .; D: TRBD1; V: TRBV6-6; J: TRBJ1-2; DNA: TGTGCCAGCAGTCCACAGGGGTTCGGGGGCTACACCTTC; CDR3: CASSPQGFGGYTF